This T cell receptor beta chain stems from a study of OX40 agonist ivuxolimab in advanced cancers. On the study more broadly: Of mixed ages from about 20 to 80 and averaging about 65 years, the group was 65% to 85% male. Among those treated, three patients had partial responses, one with hepatocellular carcinoma and two with cutaneous melanoma.

Study results and limitations: Expanded clones were, on average, more numerous in CD8+ T cells than in CD4+.

Losses at the gene ends were 5 bases for V and 3 bases for J; bases not matched to a gene: 14. The CDR3 spans 17 residues. Germline lookup yields CDR1 SGHTA and CDR2 FQGNSA. Using immunoSEQ multiplex PCR, the repertoire was profiled, and TCRdb retains in-frame clones only, with some absent. The table includes about 83,000 clones, 80% to 90% detected once. This clone was recorded once. The antigen is not known. The sequence derives from an adult with an advanced solid tumor such as melanoma, head and neck, liver or kidney cancer. The sequencing here drew on CD4+ or CD8+ T cells sorted from blood, taken in a trial of the OX40 agonist ivuxolimab. This chain uses TRBV7-2 with TRBJ2-3, with TRBD2 identical over 7 bases. The CDR3 bases are TGTGCCAGCAGCCCGTGGGGGGGGATCCAACTAACAGATACGCAGTATTTT. Its protein product is CASSPWGGIQLTDTQYF.